The 11 T cell receptor beta chains reported below all come from one sample, sequenced in a study of T cells after yellow fever vaccination. Each CDR3 protein gets one entry after TCRdb re-called the 5' RACE reads with MiXCR. Of 100,000 to 150,000 distinct CDR3 sequences listed, approximately 9% are singletons. Sequencing was performed on CD8+ T cells sorted from PBMCs, taken on the day of the yellow fever booster vaccination. All receptors derive from a man aged 18 to 29 who received the YFV17D yellow fever vaccine.

The V gene is TRBV12-3 or TRBV12-4, the J gene TRBJ1-1; weak D call: TRBD1 (5 bases). V shed 0 bases and J shed 8 bases, with 10 bases lying between them. The CDR3 extends over 13 amino acids. This CDR3 is CASSLALTAEAFF. The DNA for the CDR3 is TGTGCCAGCAGTTTAGCGCTGACAGCCGAAGCTTTCTTT.

This clonotype was picked up a small number of times. The V call is TRBV7-9, the J call TRBJ2-1, with D perhaps TRBD1 or TRBD2 (5 bases each). The CDR3 covers 17 residues. V was pared by 5 bases and J by 6 bases, with 23 bases between. CDR1 is SEHNR, CDR2 FQNEAQ, per germline (reference sequence). CDR3 DNA sequence: TGTGCCAGCAGCCTAAGGTTGGGGACGGGCCTCTTCAATGAGCAGTTCTTC. The encoded protein is CASSLRLGTGLFNEQFF.

The CDR3 loop reads CSVEDGVGGEPQHF. CDR3 nucleotide sequence: TGCAGCGTTGAAGATGGGGTCGGGGGTGAGCCCCAGCATTTT. The V call is TRBV29-1, the J call TRBJ1-5, with TRBD1 as a possible D gene (5 bases). The germline V gene encodes CDR1 SQVTM and CDR2 ANQGSEA. The CDR3 is made up of 14 amino acids. V lost 0 bases and J lost 8, with 14 bases in between.

The table lists this clonotype with many counts. The chain couples TRBV5-4 to TRBJ2-7; TRBD2 matches 9 bases. Germline values: CDR1 SGHNT, CDR2 YYREEE (reference sequence). Losses at the gene ends were 5 bases for V and 1 base for J; bases not matched to a gene: 7. This CDR3 region has 15 residues. CDR3 residues: CASRQSGGLSYEQYF. CDR3 nucleotide sequence: TGTGCCAGCAGACAAAGCGGGGGGCTTTCCTACGAGCAGTACTTC. Looking up the rest from reference TRBV5-4 and TRBJ2-7 gives the full variable domain: ETGVTQSPTHLIKTRGQQVTLRCSSQSGHNTVSWYQQALGQGPQFIFQYYREEENGRGNFPPRFSGLQFPNYSSELNVNALELDDSALYLCASRQSGGLSYEQYFGPGTRLTVT.

This clonotype showed up just a few times. The chain uses TRBV6-5 and TRBJ2-5; 7 positions match TRBD2. The trim removed 0 bases at V and 3 bases at J, leaving 4 bases unmatched. The germline V gene encodes CDR1 MNHEY and CDR2 SVGAGI. The CDR3 totals 15 residues. CDR3 sequence: CASSYSGGSKETQYF. DNA for the CDR3: TGTGCCAGCAGTTACTCAGGCGGGAGTAAAGAGACCCAGTACTTC.

By its share, this clonotype is medium-sized. The chain couples TRBV12-3 or TRBV12-4 to TRBJ2-1, with 12 bases that match TRBD2. Losses at the gene ends were 7 bases for V and 9 bases for J; bases not matched to a gene: 10. The CDR3 is 15 amino acids. As DNA, the CDR3 is TGTGCCAGCACCCGGGCTAGCGGGGGGGCCGGTGAGCAGTTCTTC. This encodes CASTRASGGAGEQFF.

This clonotype has ten or more counts. J is TRBJ2-4 and V is TRBV5-4; 7 bases fit TRBD1. Germline V gene lookup returns CDR1 SGHNT and CDR2 YYREEE (reference sequence). The V segment lost 1 base and the J segment 0 bases; nucleotides outside the gene matches: 1. This CDR3 comprises 15 residues. The CDR3 DNA sequence: TGTGCCAGCAGCTTGAACAGGGGAGCCAAAAACATTCAGTACTTC. Residues: CASSLNRGAKNIQYF.

This clonotype was detected only a few times. The V call is TRBV27, the J call TRBJ1-1, with TRBD1 identical over 10 bases. The junction had 8 bases not matched to a gene; V was cut back by 7 bases and J by 6 bases. In germline, CDR1 is MNHEY, CDR2 SMNVEV (reference sequence). The length of the CDR3 is 14 residues. The CDR3 region has the DNA TGTGCCAGCAAAAAACCGGGACAGGGGTCTGAAGCTTTCTTT. Translated: CASKKPGQGSEAFF.

The chain carries TRBV19 and TRBJ2-1; a weak D match, TRBD1 (5 bases). The germline V gene encodes CDR1 LNHDA and CDR2 SQIVND (reference sequence). The CDR3 extends over 11 amino acids. The germline V and J ends were trimmed by 7 bases and 9 bases, with 10 bases remaining between them. The CDR3 loop is CASTDSSEQFF. In DNA form, the CDR3 reads TGTGCCAGTACAGACAGTTCTGAGCAGTTCTTC.

This clonotype was observed many times. This chain uses TRBV12-3 or TRBV12-4 with TRBJ1-2; D call uncertain. The V gene lost 5 bases and the J gene lost 6 bases, with 13 bases spanning the gap. The CDR3 has 13 amino acids. The CDR3 DNA reads TGTGCCAGCAGTCGCCCCGGTCTCAATGGCTACACCTTC. This codes for CASSRPGLNGYTF.

In its sample, this clonotype is large (0.1 to 1%). The chain combines TRBV6-5 with TRBJ1-2; maybe TRBD1 (5 bases). This CDR3 region has 15 residues. From germline, CDR1 is MNHEY and CDR2 SVGAGI. The V gene lost 6 bases and the J gene lost 6 bases, with 20 bases spanning the gap. CDR3 loop: CASSLYTGTPNGYTF. DNA for the CDR3: TGTGCCAGCAGCCTATACACCGGGACCCCTAATGGCTACACCTTC.